Reported below is one TCR beta chain. Its target is not known. Populations isolated by sorting all had purity greater than 95%. The sequenced template was cDNA made from the entire isolated RNA. Clones were sequenced by immunoSEQ multiplex PCR, and TCRdb holds only the in-frame ones, with some missing. The table lists about 660,000 clones, around 15% of them singletons, with 0.03% to 0.04% in the top ten. The germline CDR1 and CDR2 sequences are SEHNR and FQNEAQ (reference sequence). V shed 0 bases and J 7 bases; nucleotides not matched to a gene: 9. The length of the CDR3 is 16 residues. The data are from a study of beta chain features in type 1 diabetes. Study results and limitations: Sequencing used cDNA, and cells with high TCR expression could therefore be over-represented. TCRB CDR3s from Type 1 diabetes patients were moderately but significantly shorter in all four CD4+ subsets. The question left open here concerned HLA type influencing TCRB rearrangement.

The sample taken for sequencing was naive CD4+ T cells from blood. The chain links TRBV7-9 to TRBJ2-7, with TRBD1 matching 10 bases. This TCR derives from a man between 18 and 35 years old with type 1 diabetes. The CDR3 bases are TGTGCCAGCAGCTTAGCCGGGACAGGGGCGGTTGGAGAGCAGTACTTC. As protein: CASSLAGTGAVGEQYF.